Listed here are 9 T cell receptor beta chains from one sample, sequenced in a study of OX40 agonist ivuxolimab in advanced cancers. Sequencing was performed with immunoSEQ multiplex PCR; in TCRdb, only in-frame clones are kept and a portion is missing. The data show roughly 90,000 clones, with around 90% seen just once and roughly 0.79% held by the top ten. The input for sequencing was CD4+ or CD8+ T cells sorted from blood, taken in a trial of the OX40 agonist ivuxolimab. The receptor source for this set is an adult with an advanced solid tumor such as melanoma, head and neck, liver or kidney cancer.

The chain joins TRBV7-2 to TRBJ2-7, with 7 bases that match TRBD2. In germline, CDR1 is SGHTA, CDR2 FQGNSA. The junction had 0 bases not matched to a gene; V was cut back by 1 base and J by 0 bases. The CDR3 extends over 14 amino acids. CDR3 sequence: CASSLGGGSYEQYF. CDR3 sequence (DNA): TGTGCCAGCAGCTTAGGGGGGGGCTCCTACGAGCAGTACTTC.

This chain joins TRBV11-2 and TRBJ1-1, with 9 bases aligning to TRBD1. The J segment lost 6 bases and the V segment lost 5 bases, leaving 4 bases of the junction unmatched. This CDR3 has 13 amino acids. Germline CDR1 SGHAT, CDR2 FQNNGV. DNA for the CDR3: TGTGCCAGCAGCGCGGACAGGGGACCTGAAGCTTTCTTT. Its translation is CASSADRGPEAFF.

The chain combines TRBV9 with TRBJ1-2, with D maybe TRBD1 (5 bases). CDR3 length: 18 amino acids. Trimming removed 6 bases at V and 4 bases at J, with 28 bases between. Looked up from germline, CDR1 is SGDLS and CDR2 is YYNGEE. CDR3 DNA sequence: TGTGCCAGCACCCGGGGAATAGGGGATTGGGAGCTGACCTATGGCTACACCTTC. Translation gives CASTRGIGDWELTYGYTF.

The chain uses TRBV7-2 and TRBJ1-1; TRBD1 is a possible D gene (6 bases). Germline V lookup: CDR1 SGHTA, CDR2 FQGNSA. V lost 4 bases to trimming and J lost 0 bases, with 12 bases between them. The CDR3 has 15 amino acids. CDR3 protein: CASSSRTEMNTEAFF. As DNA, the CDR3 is TGTGCCAGCAGCTCGCGGACAGAAATGAACACTGAAGCTTTCTTT.

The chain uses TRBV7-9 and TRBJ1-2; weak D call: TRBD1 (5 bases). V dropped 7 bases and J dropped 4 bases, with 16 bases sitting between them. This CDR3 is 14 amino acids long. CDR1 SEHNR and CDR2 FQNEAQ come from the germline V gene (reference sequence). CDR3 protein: CASTEWGDGYGYTF. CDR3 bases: TGTGCCAGCACCGAATGGGGGGACGGCTATGGCTACACCTTC.

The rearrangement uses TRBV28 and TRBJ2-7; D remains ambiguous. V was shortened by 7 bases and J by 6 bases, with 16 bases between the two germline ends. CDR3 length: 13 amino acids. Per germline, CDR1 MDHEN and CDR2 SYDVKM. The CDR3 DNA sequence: TGTGCCAGCACGAGAAACGGTCGCGGCGAGCAGTACTTC. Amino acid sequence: CASTRNGRGEQYF.

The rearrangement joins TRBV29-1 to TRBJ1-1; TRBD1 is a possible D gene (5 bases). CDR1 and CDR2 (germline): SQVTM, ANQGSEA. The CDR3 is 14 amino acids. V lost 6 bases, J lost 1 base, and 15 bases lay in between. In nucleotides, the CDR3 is TGCAGCGTGCAAAGGACACTCGAGAACACTGAAGCTTTCTTT. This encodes CSVQRTLENTEAFF.

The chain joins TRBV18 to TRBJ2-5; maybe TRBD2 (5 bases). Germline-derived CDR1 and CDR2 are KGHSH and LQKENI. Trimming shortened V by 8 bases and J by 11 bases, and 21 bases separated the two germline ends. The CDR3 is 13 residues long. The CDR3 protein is CASHRDGVQEQYF. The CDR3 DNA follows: TGTGCCAGCCATCGGGATGGGGTTCAAGAGCAGTACTTC.

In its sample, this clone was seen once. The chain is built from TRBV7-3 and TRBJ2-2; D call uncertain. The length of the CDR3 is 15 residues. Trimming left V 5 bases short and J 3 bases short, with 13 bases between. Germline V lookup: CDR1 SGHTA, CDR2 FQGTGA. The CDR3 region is CASSPSRADTGELFF. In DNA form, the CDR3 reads TGTGCCAGCAGCCCCTCCCGGGCCGACACCGGGGAGCTGTTTTTT.